This record covers a single T cell receptor (beta chain). The antigen is not known. The CDR3 runs to 10 residues. The ends were cut back, 8 bases at V and 7 bases at J, with 8 bases in the middle. From germline, CDR1 is MDHEN and CDR2 SYDVKM. This entry is derived from a study of T cell repertoires in cytomegalovirus infection. Study context: Evidence of both CMV infection and a matching HLA type came from public TCR beta signatures.

Each CDR3 protein gets one entry after TCRdb re-called the reads with MiXCR. The sample holds under 250,000 distinct CDR3 sequences, approximately 13% seen once. Study-wide results and caveats: Predominance within the ex vivo response was attributable to HLA-C-restricted CMV-specific TCR beta clonotypes. Summed frequency of public TCR beta families distinguished CMV carriers with the relevant HLA.

This receptor was taken from a human donor in good health (CMV status not recorded). Some clones in this sample may be carry-over from other donors' samples. Sequenced: PBMCs. The chain links TRBV28 to TRBJ1-2, with D hard to call. The CDR3 DNA is TGTGCCAGCGGTGGCCCTGGCTACACCTTC. This encodes CASGGPGYTF.